Shown below are 29 T cell receptor beta chains from a single sample sequenced in a study of blood T cells in healthy people across ages. Next came a second PCR, run for about 6 to 12 cycles, which used a sample-barcoded 5' primer along with a J-beta primer mix. MiXCR, applied by TCRdb to the 5' RACE reads, yields one record per CDR3 protein. This sample has 900,000 to 950,000 distinct CDR3 sequences, with about 28% found just once. These data were likewise used in another study, on T cells of mothers and their children.

The material sequenced was blood. The receptors shown here come from a middle-aged woman in good health.

In this sample, this clonotype turned up a few times. The V and J genes are TRBV6-4 and TRBJ1-1; no reliable D call. V lost 2 bases, J lost 0 bases, and 7 bases lay in between. The CDR3 extends over 14 amino acids. Germline CDR1 MRHNA, CDR2 SNTAGT. CDR3 nucleotides: TGTGCCAGCAGTGACCCCGACCTGAACACTGAAGCTTTCTTT. Its protein product is CASSDPDLNTEAFF.

This clonotype has a count of ten or more. The gene calls are TRBV29-1 and TRBJ1-4; D gene uncertain. CDR1 is SQVTM, CDR2 ANQGSEA, per germline. Trimming stripped 1 base from V and 8 bases from J, with 11 bases between. CDR3 length: 13 residues. CDR3 sequence reads: CSVEGPVGEKLFF. CDR3 sequence (DNA): TGCAGCGTTGAAGGGCCAGTTGGAGAAAAACTGTTTTTT.

The chain recombines TRBV20-1 with TRBJ2-4, with 8 bases that match TRBD1. The J call may be wrong; the DNA end is better matched by TRBJ2-7. The germline CDR1 and CDR2 sequences are DFQATT and SNEGSKA (reference sequence). The CDR3 covers 15 residues. CDR3 nucleotide sequence: TGCAGTGCCCTGACCTGGGACAGGTCCAAATACGAGCAGTACTTC. As protein: CSALTWDRSKYEQYF.

This clonotype was counted only a few times. The rearrangement uses TRBV5-8 and TRBJ2-7; 8 positions agree with TRBD1. The CDR3 runs to 16 residues. Germline V lookup: CDR1 SGHTS, CDR2 YDEGEE. The junction had 17 bases not matched to a gene; V was cut back by 7 bases and J by 5 bases. CDR3 sequence (DNA): TGTGCCAGCGACCCCTCACAGGGGGACCGCATCGACGAGCAGTACTTC. It translates to CASDPSQGDRIDEQYF. Full variable domain (missing parts from reference TRBV5-8 and TRBJ2-7): EAGVTQSPTHLIKTRGQQATLRCSPISGHTSVYWYQQALGLGLQFLLWYDEGEERNRGNFPPRFSGRQFPNYSSELNVNALELEDSALYLCASDPSQGDRIDEQYFGPGTRLTVT.

At least ten counts were recorded for this clonotype. The CDR3 DNA follows: TGTGCCATCAGTGAGTCGTCGGGGGGGCCTTACGAGCAGTACTTC. Translating gives CAISESSGGPYEQYF. V is TRBV10-3 and J is TRBJ2-7; TRBD2 aligns across 8 bases. The CDR3 is 15 residues long. V was clipped by 0 bases and J by 4 bases; unmatched bases: 5. Germline V gene sequence: CDR1 ENHRY, CDR2 SYGVKD.

V is TRBV27 and J is TRBJ1-2, with D perhaps TRBD1 (5 bases). The CDR3 loop spans 15 amino acids. Trimming removed 4 bases at V and 8 bases at J, with 20 bases between. Germline CDR1 and CDR2: MNHEY and SMNVEV (reference sequence). Here the CDR3 reads CASSSRQAGTLGYTF. CDR3 DNA sequence: TGTGCCAGCAGTTCCCGCCAGGCGGGGACCTTAGGCTACACCTTC.

This clonotype appeared a few times. The chain employs TRBV12-3 or TRBV12-4 and TRBJ2-5; D ambiguous. The ends were cut back, 1 base at V and 1 base at J, with 7 bases in the middle. CDR3 length: 14 residues. CDR3 sequence: CASSLDSRQETQYF. CDR3 in DNA: TGTGCCAGCAGTTTAGACTCACGCCAAGAGACCCAGTACTTC.

This clonotype was found many times. The rearrangement joins TRBV12-3 or TRBV12-4 to TRBJ2-7; unclear D gene. The CDR3 loop spans 13 amino acids. V lost 6 bases and J lost 3, with 12 bases in between. CDR3 in DNA: TGTGCCAGCAGCCGAACAGTGAGCTACGAGCAGTACTTC. Translation: CASSRTVSYEQYF.

This clonotype showed up many times. The V call is TRBV3-1, the J call TRBJ2-7; the match to TRBD2 covers 9 bases. CDR1 is LGHDT and CDR2 is YNNKEL in the germline V gene (reference sequence). The CDR3 runs 15 residues. The J segment lost 1 base and the V segment lost 3 bases, leaving 4 bases of the junction unmatched. DNA for the CDR3: TGTGCCAGCAGCCATGGAGCGGGGGGTTCCTACGAGCAGTACTTC. Residues: CASSHGAGGSYEQYF.

The chain uses TRBV27 and TRBJ2-2, with TRBD1 identical over 8 bases. The CDR3 totals 17 residues. Germline V CDR1 and CDR2: MNHEY, SMNVEV (reference sequence). Trimming removed 5 bases from V and 4 bases from J; junction bases left unmatched: 12. CDR3 sequence (DNA): TGTGCCAGCAGTCCTACAGGGGGAGGTATGGTCACCGGGGAGCTGTTTTTT. This codes for CASSPTGGGMVTGELFF.

This clonotype came up many times. J is TRBJ1-1 and V is TRBV4-2; tentative D call: TRBD1 (6 bases). CDR1 and CDR2 from the germline V gene are LGHNA and YNFKEQ. The CDR3 length is 12 residues. The V gene lost 0 bases and the J gene lost 11 bases, with 10 bases spanning the gap. The CDR3 DNA reads as TGTGCCAGCAGCCAAGAGGGGACACGGGCTTTCTTT. This codes for CASSQEGTRAFF.

The sample holds a few counts of this clonotype. V usage is TRBV24-1 and J usage is TRBJ2-1, with 8 bases fitting TRBD1. The V and J ends lost 6 bases and 5 bases, in that order; junction bases with no gene match: 8. Germline values: CDR1 KGHDR, CDR2 SFDVKD. This CDR3 spans 15 amino acids. CDR3 amino acids: CATSRTGNRNNEQFF. CDR3 DNA: TGTGCCACCAGTAGGACAGGGAATAGGAACAATGAGCAGTTCTTC.

This clonotype was counted ten times or more. The rearrangement links TRBV20-1 to TRBJ2-7, with TRBD1 identical over 8 bases. The CDR3 has 14 residues. Germline CDR1 and CDR2: DFQATT and SNEGSKA (reference sequence). J lost 6 bases, V lost 5 bases, and 12 bases had no gene match. The chain's CDR3 is CSASQTGVTGEQYF. DNA of the CDR3: TGCAGTGCTTCCCAGACAGGGGTCACGGGCGAGCAGTACTTC.

In its sample, this clonotype was seen many times. The gene calls are TRBV27 and TRBJ2-3; D not certain. V shed 3 bases and J shed 0 bases, with 10 bases lying between them. The CDR3 covers 15 residues. Germline CDR1 MNHEY, CDR2 SMNVEV (reference sequence). DNA for the CDR3: TGTGCCAGCAGTTTGGGCTTCACTAGCACAGATACGCAGTATTTT. Translated, it gives CASSLGFTSTDTQYF.

This clonotype has at least ten counts. The genes are TRBV20-1 and TRBJ2-7; a possible D gene is TRBD1 (6 bases). Germline CDR1 is DFQATT and CDR2 is SNEGSKA (reference sequence). The CDR3 runs to 15 residues. Between the trimmed V and J ends, which lost 6 bases and 0 bases, there was a span of 18 bases. The chain's CDR3 is CSALPTGQNSYEQYF. The DNA for the CDR3 is TGCAGTGCCCTACCGACAGGCCAAAACTCCTACGAGCAGTACTTC.

This clonotype has just a few counts. A read error may explain this, as a much larger clone is one base away. V and J are TRBV20-1 and TRBJ2-1; D possibly corresponds to TRBD2 (7 bases). The end of the DNA fits TRBJ2-7 better, so the J call may be wrong. The length of the CDR3 is 15 residues. The V gene's germline CDR1 is DFQATT and CDR2 SNEGSKA (reference sequence). Here the CDR3 DNA reads TGCAGTGCTAGTGGGAGGGGGGCGACCTACAATGAGCAGTACTTC. Residues: CSASGRGATYNEQYF.

This clonotype appeared a few times. V and J are TRBV5-1 and TRBJ2-3; the match to TRBD2 covers 9 bases. CDR3 size: 18 residues. V was clipped by 3 bases and J by 0 bases; unmatched bases: 11. Per the germline V gene, CDR1 is SGHRS and CDR2 is YFSETQ. CDR3 sequence (DNA): TGCGCCAGCAGCTCTAATGGACTAGCGAGCCTCAGCACAGATACGCAGTATTTT. As protein: CASSSNGLASLSTDTQYF.

Only a few counts were recorded for this clonotype. The CDR3 is CASSAPGAPFNEQFF. The CDR3 DNA reads TGTGCCAGCAGTGCCCCGGGGGCACCTTTTAATGAGCAGTTCTTC. The rearrangement uses TRBV7-8 and TRBJ2-1, with D perhaps matching TRBD1 or TRBD2 (6 bases each). V was trimmed by 6 bases and J by 7 bases, leaving 19 bases between them. This CDR3 has 15 amino acids. CDR1 is SGHVS, CDR2 FQNEAQ, per germline.

The rearrangement joins TRBV7-2 to TRBJ2-1, with D hard to call. Germline CDR1 SGHTA, CDR2 FQGNSA. The CDR3 runs to 13 residues. V lost 1 base, J lost 5 bases, and 6 bases lay in between. The CDR3 sequence: CASSLDFNNEQFF. The DNA of the CDR3 is TGTGCCAGCAGCTTAGATTTCAACAATGAGCAGTTCTTC.

This chain links TRBV20-1 with TRBJ1-1; no reliable D call. The CDR3 covers 15 residues. CDR1 DFQATT and CDR2 SNEGSKA come from the germline V gene (reference sequence). Trimming removed 3 bases at V and 2 bases at J, with 16 bases between. The CDR3 DNA is TGCAGTGCTAGTGGAAGAACAGCTGGCAACACTGAAGCTTTCTTT. Residues: CSASGRTAGNTEAFF.

This clonotype appeared many times. V and J are TRBV27 and TRBJ2-7, with TRBD1 identical over 7 bases. From germline, CDR1 is MNHEY and CDR2 SMNVEV (reference sequence). Trimming at V came to 5 bases and at J to 2 bases, leaving 6 bases not matched to a gene. The CDR3 runs 14 residues. The CDR3 DNA is TGTGCCAGCAGTCTCTCGACAGGGCCCTACGAGCAGTACTTC. Translated, it gives CASSLSTGPYEQYF.

The chain couples TRBV2 to TRBJ1-2, with TRBD1 as a possible D gene (6 bases). This CDR3 has 13 amino acids. The V end was cut by 3 bases, the J end by 4 bases, with 9 bases between. CDR1 is SNHLY and CDR2 is FYNNEI in the germline V gene. The CDR3 DNA sequence: TGTGCCAGCAGTGACGAACAGGGCTATGGCTACACCTTC. It is translated as CASSDEQGYGYTF. The variable domain in full, completed from reference TRBV2 and TRBJ1-2, reads EPEVTQTPSHQVTQMGQEVILRCVPISNHLYFYWYRQILGQKVEFLVSFYNNEISEKSEIFDDQFSVERPDGSNFTLKIRSTKLEDSAMYFCASSDEQGYGYTFGSGTRLTVV.

This clonotype has at least ten counts. The CDR3 here is CASSLTRQGDQPQHF. CDR3 nucleotide sequence: TGTGCCAGCAGCTTAACGCGGCAGGGGGACCAGCCCCAGCATTTT. The J gene is TRBJ1-5, the V gene TRBV7-3; 7 bases map to TRBD1. The CDR3 runs to 15 residues. Germline-derived CDR1 and CDR2 are SGHTA and FQGTGA. J lost 7 bases, V lost 0 bases, and 6 bases had no gene match. Drawing the rest from reference TRBV7-3 and TRBJ1-5, the complete variable domain is GAGVSQTPSNKVTEKGKYVELRCDPISGHTALYWYRQSLGQGPEFLIYFQGTGAADDSGLPNDRFFAVRPEGSVSTLKIQRTERGDSAVYLCASSLTRQGDQPQHFGDGTRLSIL.

This clonotype has only one observation. The chain uses TRBV7-3 and TRBJ1-1; the D gene is possibly TRBD1 (6 bases). Germline CDR1 is SGHTA and CDR2 is FQGTGA. Trimming shortened V by 1 base and J by 6 bases, and 18 bases separated the two germline ends. The CDR3 has 16 residues. The CDR3: CASSLIPSRTEAEAFF. DNA for the CDR3: TGTGCCAGCAGCTTAATACCATCCCGGACAGAGGCTGAAGCTTTCTTT.

Details on this clonotype: With a much larger clone just one base away, this may be a read error. The chain uses TRBV7-2 and TRBJ2-1, with D hard to call. In germline, CDR1 is SGHTA, CDR2 FQGNSA. The CDR3 has 15 amino acids. This CDR3 is CASSLDRLSHNEQFF. The DNA of the CDR3 is TGTGCCAGCAGCTTAGACAGACTCTCCCACAATGAGCAGTTCTTC.

This clonotype has just a few counts. This sequence joins TRBV7-2 and TRBJ1-1; 7 bases agree with TRBD1. J gave up 3 bases and V 5 bases, and 6 bases lay outside the gene matches. The CDR3 runs 14 residues. Germline assignment: CDR1 SGHTA and CDR2 FQGNSA. The CDR3 here is CASSLPRGHTEAFF. The CDR3 nucleotides are TGTGCCAGCAGCCTACCTAGGGGGCACACTGAAGCTTTCTTT.

This clonotype was found a few times. The chain combines TRBV12-3 or TRBV12-4 with TRBJ1-3, with D unresolved. The CDR3 runs 15 residues. V lost 5 bases and J lost 0, with 11 bases in between. CDR3 loop: CASSARRGSGNTIYF. The CDR3 DNA reads as TGTGCCAGCAGTGCCAGGCGGGGCTCTGGAAACACCATATATTTT.

This clonotype has more than one count but fewer than ten. The chain carries TRBV10-3 and TRBJ2-1; D unclear. The assigned J gene may be wrong: the sequence end matches TRBJ2-7 better. Germline CDR1 and CDR2: ENHRY and SYGVKD. The CDR3 contains 15 residues. The CDR3 region is CAIRETGGTYNEQYF. The CDR3 nucleotides are TGTGCCATCAGAGAAACCGGTGGTACCTACAATGAGCAGTACTTC.

This clonotype was recorded many times. The V gene is TRBV7-9, the J gene TRBJ2-7; the D gene is possibly TRBD1 (6 bases). The ends were cut back, 1 base at V and 4 bases at J, with 11 bases in the middle. Germline V gene lookup returns CDR1 SEHNR and CDR2 FQNEAQ (reference sequence). The CDR3 covers 14 residues. As DNA, the CDR3 is TGTGCCAGCAGCTTAGGGACAGCATTATACGAGCAGTACTTC. Translating gives CASSLGTALYEQYF.